A selection of T cell receptor beta chains follows, all from one sample in a study of T cell changes during pregnancy in multiple sclerosis. Assay used: immunoSEQ multiplex PCR; TCRdb lists only in-frame clones, some missing. The table has roughly 51,000 clones, approximately 94% seen once. The sample here was CD8+ T cells from peripheral blood mononuclear cells, taken before pregnancy. These TCRs come from a female donor with multiple sclerosis, enrolled in a pregnancy study. The CDR3 runs from the conserved cysteine through the conserved F or W. The D gene is left open where the match is weak. Size values are once, few and many counts, or a class for expanded clones, and some rows have none.

V gene	J gene	clone size	D gene	CDR3 protein	CDR3 DNA
TRBV4-1	TRBJ2-7	NA	NA	CASSPQLGYEQYF	TGCGCCAGCAGCCCCCAACTAGGCTACGAGCAGTACTTC
TRBV7-2	TRBJ2-2	NA	NA	CASSLGVGPGELFF	TGTGCCAGCAGTCTCGGGGTGGGCCCGGGGGAGCTGTTTTTT
TRBV2	TRBJ2-3	NA	NA	CASSEGYSYTDTQYF	TGTGCCAGCAGTGAAGGTTACTCATACACAGATACGCAGTATTTT
TRBV7-9	TRBJ2-3	NA	TRBD2	CASSHTFSGSATDTQYF	TGTGCCAGCAGCCACACTTTTAGCGGGAGTGCCACAGATACGCAGTATTTT
TRBV28	TRBJ2-1	NA	NA	CASNTSPRQGNEQFF	TGTGCCAGCAACACTAGCCCCAGGCAAGGCAATGAGCAGTTCTTC
TRBV9	TRBJ2-2	NA	TRBD2	CASSVTSGRIGGELFF	TGTGCCAGCAGCGTAACGAGCGGGAGAATCGGCGGGGAGCTGTTTTTT
TRBV1	TRBJ2-7	NA	NA	CTSSRRNRGRAYEQYF	TGCACCAGCAGCCGCCGGAACAGGGGGCGGGCCTACGAGCAGTACTTC
TRBV2	TRBJ1-3	once	TRBD1	CAGRTGSGNTIYF	TGTGCCGGAAGGACAGGCTCTGGAAACACCATATATTTT
TRBV19	TRBJ2-7	NA	TRBD1	CASSNYPRGQDPTGQYF	TGTGCCAGTAGCAATTACCCCAGGGGACAGGACCCGACGGGGCAGTACTTC
TRBV4-2	TRBJ1-1	once	NA	CASSQETGLGESEAFF	TGTGCCAGCAGCCAAGAAACAGGGCTCGGGGAGAGTGAAGCTTTCTTT
TRBV4-1	TRBJ1-2	once	TRBD1	CASSQEGQGVDGYTF	TGCGCCAGCAGCCAAGAAGGACAGGGAGTGGATGGCTACACCTTC
TRBV6-4	TRBJ2-1	NA	NA	CASSDSENNEQFF	TGTGCCAGCAGTGACTCGGAGAATAATGAGCAGTTCTTC
TRBV6-6	TRBJ2-2	NA	TRBD2	CASSKGLVTNTGELFF	TGTGCCAGCAGTAAGGGACTAGTAACGAACACCGGGGAGCTGTTTTTT
TRBV29-1	TRBJ2-1	NA	NA	CSSKGGDYNEQFF	TGCAGCTCAAAGGGAGGCGATTACAATGAGCAGTTCTTC
TRBV4-2	TRBJ2-1	NA	TRBD2	CASSRPEDSGRLTGSSYNEQFF	TGTGCCAGCAGCCGTCCAGAAGATAGCGGGAGGCTTACCGGAAGCTCCTACAATGAGCAGTTCTTC
TRBV27	TRBJ1-1	NA	TRBD1	CASRILGGPTEAFF	TGTGCCAGTAGGATCTTAGGGGGCCCCACTGAAGCTTTCTTT
TRBV6-5	TRBJ2-5	NA	NA	CASSYRDSQETQYF	TGTGCCAGCAGTTATAGGGACTCCCAAGAGACCCAGTACTTC
TRBV7-9	TRBJ1-3	NA	NA	CASRQQGSGNTIYF	TGTGCCAGCAGACAACAGGGCTCTGGAAACACCATATATTTT
TRBV5-1	TRBJ2-5	NA	NA	CASSLGTVPQETQYF	TGCGCCAGCAGCTTGGGAACAGTCCCGCAAGAGACCCAGTACTTC
TRBV19	TRBJ1-5	NA	TRBD1	CASSIGTGGNQPQHF	TGTGCCAGTAGTATAGGGACAGGCGGGAATCAGCCCCAGCATTTT
TRBV30	TRBJ2-4	NA	NA	CAWSVWQAGKNIQYF	TGTGCCTGGAGTGTATGGCAGGCGGGTAAAAACATTCAGTACTTC
TRBV9	TRBJ2-3	NA	TRBD2	CASSASGRTDTQYF	TGTGCCAGCAGCGCTAGCGGGAGGACAGATACGCAGTATTTT
TRBV30	TRBJ2-7	NA	TRBD1	CAWSVGQGIYEQYF	TGTGCCTGGAGTGTGGGACAGGGAATCTACGAGCAGTACTTC
TRBV30	TRBJ1-4	NA	TRBD1	CAWSEPGQLGEKLFF	TGTGCCTGGAGTGAACCGGGACAGTTAGGTGAAAAACTGTTTTTT
TRBV4-1	TRBJ2-7	NA	TRBD2	CASSPTGGSSYEQYF	TGCGCCAGCAGCCCTACGGGGGGGAGCTCCTACGAGCAGTACTTC
TRBV4-1	TRBJ2-2	NA	NA	CASSQDFRGSTGELFF	TGCGCCAGCAGCCAAGACTTTAGGGGTTCGACCGGGGAGCTGTTTTTT
TRBV5-1	TRBJ2-7	NA	TRBD1	CASSAGTGSYEQYF	TGCGCCAGCAGCGCCGGGACAGGGTCCTACGAGCAGTACTTC
TRBV6-5	TRBJ1-1	NA	NA	CASSYSKPGSAEAFF	TGTGCCAGCAGTTACTCGAAACCGGGGAGCGCTGAAGCTTTCTTT
TRBV18	TRBJ2-7	once	TRBD1	CASSPLLGSDRGNEQYF	TGTGCCAGCTCACCACTTCTTGGTTCGGACAGGGGTAACGAGCAGTACTTC
TRBV1	TRBJ2-4	NA	NA	CTSSQDFFAHLAGPSRAKNIQYF	TGCACCAGCAGCCAAGATTTCTTTGCCCACCTAGCGGGCCCGAGTAGGGCCAAAAACATTCAGTACTTC
TRBV2	TRBJ1-4	NA	TRBD1	CASSPWDRHNEKLFF	TGTGCCAGCAGCCCATGGGACAGACATAATGAAAAACTGTTTTTT
TRBV6-5	TRBJ1-5	once	TRBD1	CASRPGTGNQPQHF	TGTGCCAGCAGACCCGGGACAGGCAATCAGCCCCAGCATTTT
TRBV7-5	TRBJ2-7	NA	NA	CVRSLGSTARDRVPYEQYF	TGTGTCAGAAGCTTAGGTTCAACGGCGAGGGACAGGGTCCCCTACGAGCAGTACTTC
TRBV5-4	TRBJ2-2	once	NA	CASSHGAGTVGELFF	TGTGCCAGCAGCCATGGGGCAGGGACTGTCGGGGAGCTGTTTTTT
TRBV27	TRBJ2-7	NA	TRBD1	CASSLSAGGPAYEQYF	TGTGCCAGCAGTTTATCAGCAGGGGGCCCCGCCTACGAGCAGTACTTC
TRBV13	TRBJ2-1	once	NA	CASSLSGPSYNEQFF	TGTGCCAGCAGCCTCAGCGGTCCCTCCTACAATGAGCAGTTCTTC
TRBV19	TRBJ2-1	once	TRBD1	CASSIVAGGSNEQFF	TGTGCCAGTAGTATAGTGGCAGGGGGTAGTAATGAGCAGTTCTTC
TRBV28	TRBJ2-4	NA	TRBD2	CASSQIAGGPINIQYF	TGTGCCAGCAGCCAGATAGCGGGAGGGCCGATAAACATTCAGTACTTC
TRBV27	TRBJ1-1	once	TRBD1	CASSSRGLAEAFF	TGTGCCAGCAGTTCCAGGGGGCTGGCTGAAGCTTTCTTT
TRBV5-5	TRBJ2-1	NA	NA	CASSLAQRLFDEQFF	TGTGCCAGCAGCTTGGCCCAGCGCCTGTTTGATGAGCAGTTCTTC
TRBV4-3	TRBJ1-1	NA	NA	CASSQEFGGNTEAFF	TGCGCCAGCAGCCAAGAGTTCGGGGGGAACACTGAAGCTTTCTTT
TRBV4-1	TRBJ2-1	NA	TRBD1	CASSQLEGGHEQFF	TGCGCCAGCAGCCAGCTGGAAGGGGGCCATGAGCAGTTCTTC
TRBV11-3	TRBJ2-1	NA	TRBD2	CASSHQLAGSSYNEQFF	TGTGCCAGCAGCCATCAGCTAGCGGGAAGCTCCTACAATGAGCAGTTCTTC
TRBV4-2	TRBJ2-1	NA	NA	CASSEREPYNEQFF	TGTGCCAGCAGTGAACGGGAGCCCTACAATGAGCAGTTCTTC
TRBV5-8	TRBJ2-1	NA	NA	CASSLDSNSYNEQFF	TGTGCCAGCAGCTTGGACTCTAACTCCTACAATGAGCAGTTCTTC
TRBV4-1	TRBJ2-1	NA	TRBD1	CASSQEQGARSEQFF	TGCGCCAGCAGCCAAGAACAGGGGGCGCGTAGTGAGCAGTTCTTC
TRBV25-1	TRBJ1-2	NA	NA	CATGSGVRDGYTF	TGTGCCACAGGGTCAGGGGTCAGGGATGGCTACACCTTC
TRBV7-2	TRBJ2-1	NA	TRBD2	CASSPLAPQAYNEQFF	TGTGCCAGCAGCCCACTAGCGCCTCAAGCCTACAATGAGCAGTTCTTC
TRBV30	TRBJ2-1	NA	TRBD2	CAWSEMEREAYNEQLF	TGTGCCTGGAGTGAAATGGAGCGGGAGGCCTACAATGAGCAGCTCTTC
TRBV2	TRBJ2-1	NA	TRBD2	CASLGLAGVGDEQFF	TGTGCCAGCTTGGGACTAGCGGGAGTTGGTGATGAGCAGTTCTTC
TRBV5-1	TRBJ1-1	NA	NA	CASSLVAANTEAFF	TGCGCCAGCAGCTTGGTGGCTGCCAACACTGAAGCTTTCTTT
TRBV15	TRBJ1-5	NA	NA	CATSPTRESNQPQHF	TGTGCCACCAGTCCGACGAGGGAGAGCAATCAGCCCCAGCATTTT
TRBV9	TRBJ2-3	NA	NA	CASSVEQDTQYF	TGTGCCAGCAGCGTAGAGCAAGATACGCAGTATTTT
TRBV30	TRBJ1-2	NA	TRBD1	CAWSRGTGSGYTF	TGTGCCTGGAGTCGTGGGACAGGTAGTGGCTACACCTTC